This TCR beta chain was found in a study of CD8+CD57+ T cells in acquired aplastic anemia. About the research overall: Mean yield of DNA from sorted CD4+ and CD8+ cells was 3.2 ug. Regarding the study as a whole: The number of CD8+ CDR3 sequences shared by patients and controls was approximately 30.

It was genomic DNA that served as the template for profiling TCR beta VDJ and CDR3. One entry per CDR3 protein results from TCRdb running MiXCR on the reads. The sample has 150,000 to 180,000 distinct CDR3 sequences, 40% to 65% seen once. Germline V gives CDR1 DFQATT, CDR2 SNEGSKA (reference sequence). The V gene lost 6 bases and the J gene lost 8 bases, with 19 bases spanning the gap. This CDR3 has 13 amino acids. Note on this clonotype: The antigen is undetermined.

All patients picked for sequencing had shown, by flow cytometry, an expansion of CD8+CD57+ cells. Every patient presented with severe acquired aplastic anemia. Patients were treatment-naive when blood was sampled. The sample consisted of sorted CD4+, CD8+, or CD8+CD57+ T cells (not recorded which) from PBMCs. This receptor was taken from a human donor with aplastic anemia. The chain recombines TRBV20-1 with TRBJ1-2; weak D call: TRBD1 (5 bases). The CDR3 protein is CSAETGEPRGYTF. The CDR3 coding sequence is TGCAGTGCCGAGACGGGGGAGCCTCGCGGCTACACCTTC.